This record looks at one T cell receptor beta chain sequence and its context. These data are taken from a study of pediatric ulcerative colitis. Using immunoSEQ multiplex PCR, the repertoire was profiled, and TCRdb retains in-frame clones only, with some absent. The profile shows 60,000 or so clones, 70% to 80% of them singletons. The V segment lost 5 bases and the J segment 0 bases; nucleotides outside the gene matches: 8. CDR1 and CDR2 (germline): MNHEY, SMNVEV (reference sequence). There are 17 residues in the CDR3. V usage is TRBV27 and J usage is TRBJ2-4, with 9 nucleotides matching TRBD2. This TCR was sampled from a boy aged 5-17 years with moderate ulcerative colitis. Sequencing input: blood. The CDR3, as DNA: TGTGCCAGCAGTCCGGGACTAGCAGAACTAGCCAAAAACATTCAGTACTTC. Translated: CASSPGLAELAKNIQYF.